This T cell receptor beta chain was profiled in a study of cytomegalovirus exposure and HLA in healthy donors. The germline gives CDR1 SQVTM, CDR2 ANQGSEA. CDR3 length equals 13 residues. The PCR made use of 60 Vbeta and 13 Jbeta primers. The assay was immunoSEQ multiplex PCR, and TCRdb's table has in-frame clones only and misses some. The table has some 190,000 clones, roughly 86% seen once. This sequence was found in a man aged 40-49 years in good health and CMV-seropositive. The rearrangement uses TRBV29-1 and TRBJ2-7; 11 bases match TRBD2. Sequencing was carried out using PBMCs. Written as DNA, the CDR3 is TGCAGTATACTAGCGGGAGATTCCTACGAGCAGTACTTC. Translating gives CSILAGDSYEQYF.